What follows are 6 T cell receptor beta chains derived from one specimen sequenced in a study of cytotoxic CD8 clonotypes in ibrutinib-treated CLL. TCRdb keeps only in-frame clones here, not all; method: immunoSEQ multiplex PCR. Of about 200,000 clones detected, roughly 65% appear once; the ten largest clones hold roughly 5.9%. This material consisted of PBMCs, taken after 12 months of ibrutinib treatment. All receptors come from a human donor with chronic lymphocytic leukemia.

The chain recombines TRBV6-5 with TRBJ1-6; D ambiguous. This CDR3 region has 13 residues. The germline gives CDR1 MNHEY, CDR2 SVGAGI. The ends were cut back, 4 bases at V and 4 bases at J, with 5 bases in the middle. CDR3 coding DNA: TGTGCCAGCAGTTCCCGATATAATTCACCCCTCCACTTT. Protein: CASSSRYNSPLHF.

In its sample, this clone was seen many times. The chain joins TRBV27 to TRBJ1-2; D not certain. CDR1 and CDR2 (germline): MNHEY, SMNVEV (reference sequence). The CDR3 runs 13 residues. With 5 bases removed from V and 9 bases from J, the gap between germline ends came to 16 bases. CDR3: CASSPTMASSYTF. In DNA, the CDR3 is TGTGCCAGCAGTCCTACAATGGCCTCGAGCTACACCTTC.

This clone was detected once. This sequence joins TRBV6-5 and TRBJ1-4; TRBD1 might be the D (5 bases). Between the trimmed V and J ends, which lost 6 bases and 5 bases, there was a span of 13 bases. CDR1 MNHEY and CDR2 SVGAGI come from the germline V gene. This CDR3 is built from 14 residues. In DNA, the CDR3 is TGTGCCAGCAGCCGCCGGGACCTAAATGAAAAACTGTTTTTT. Translated, it gives CASSRRDLNEKLFF.

J is TRBJ2-7 and V is TRBV19; 8 bases map to TRBD1. Germline V CDR1 and CDR2: LNHDA, SQIVND (reference sequence). The CDR3 contains 14 residues. Trimming took 4 bases from V and 0 from J; bases not matched to a gene: 2. The CDR3 spells CASSRTGNSYEQYF. CDR3 sequence (DNA): TGTGCCAGTAGTAGGACAGGGAACTCCTACGAGCAGTACTTC.

This clone was observed a handful of times. V and J are TRBV12-5 and TRBJ1-1; D is unclear. CDR1 and CDR2 (germline): LGHNT, FRNRAP. V lost 7 bases and J lost 1, with 19 bases in between. The CDR3 is made up of 16 amino acids. The CDR3 here is CASAPWAGRKNTEAFF. CDR3 nucleotides: TGTGCTAGTGCCCCCTGGGCAGGCCGAAAGAACACTGAAGCTTTCTTT.

The chain carries TRBV29-1 and TRBJ2-1; 9 bases agree with TRBD2. The CDR3 is 17 amino acids. The V gene end was trimmed by 6 bases and the J gene end by 6 bases; junction bases not matched to a gene: 18. Looked up from germline, CDR1 is SQVTM and CDR2 is ANQGSEA. The CDR3 protein is CSVFIRGGGGKLNEQFF. CDR3 DNA sequence: TGCAGCGTCTTCATTCGCGGCGGGGGGGGAAAACTCAATGAGCAGTTCTTC.